These T cell receptor beta chains were read from a single sample in a study of T cell responses to AZD1222 COVID-19 vaccine. Method: immunoSEQ multiplex PCR; TCRdb's copy keeps in-frame clones and lacks some. The repertoire holds some 120,000 clones, with 84% as singletons. The sample was peripheral blood, taken 28 days after the second AZD1222 dose. Every receptor here comes from an adult who received the AZD1222 COVID-19 vaccine. Each CDR3 is given with its conserved first and last residue. A D gene is named only where the DNA matches it firmly. Clone size, where shown, is once, few, many, or a class for clones that have expanded.

v_gene: TRBV20-1; abundance: many; j_gene: TRBJ1-1; d_gene: .; CDR3aa: CSASFRDRTEAFF; CDR3nt: TGCAGTGCTAGTTTCAGGGACCGTACTGAAGCTTTCTTT
v_gene: TRBV7-9; abundance: once; j_gene: TRBJ2-3; d_gene: TRBD2; CDR3aa: CASSPGLAGITDTQYF; CDR3nt: TGTGCCAGCAGCCCGGGACTAGCGGGGATCACAGATACGCAGTATTTT
v_gene: TRBV27; abundance: .; j_gene: TRBJ1-2; d_gene: .; CDR3aa: CASAGGGAGYTF; CDR3nt: TGTGCCAGCGCCGGAGGCGGGGCCGGCTACACCTTC
v_gene: TRBV24-1; abundance: .; j_gene: TRBJ2-2; d_gene: .; CDR3aa: CATSDPGGTDTGELFF; CDR3nt: TGTGCCACCAGTGATCCCGGAGGGACCGACACCGGGGAGCTGTTTTTT
v_gene: TRBV6-5; abundance: .; j_gene: TRBJ2-3; d_gene: .; CDR3aa: CASRKEGDTQYF; CDR3nt: TGTGCCAGCAGAAAAGAGGGAGATACGCAGTATTTT
v_gene: TRBV5-1; abundance: .; j_gene: TRBJ1-3; d_gene: .; CDR3aa: CASSLDGSSGNTIYF; CDR3nt: TGCGCCAGCAGTTTGGATGGGAGCTCTGGAAACACCATATATTTT
v_gene: TRBV9; abundance: .; j_gene: TRBJ1-4; d_gene: TRBD1; CDR3aa: CASSRGQGAATNEKLFF; CDR3nt: TGTGCCAGCAGTAGGGGACAGGGGGCTGCAACTAATGAAAAACTGTTTTTT
v_gene: TRBV6-5; abundance: .; j_gene: TRBJ2-7; d_gene: TRBD1; CDR3aa: CASSRDRANEQYF; CDR3nt: TGTGCCAGCAGCCGGGACAGAGCCAACGAGCAGTACTTC
v_gene: TRBV7-3; abundance: .; j_gene: TRBJ1-1; d_gene: .; CDR3aa: CASSLNFNTEAFF; CDR3nt: TGTGCCAGCAGCTTAAATTTTAACACTGAAGCTTTCTTT
v_gene: TRBV5-8; abundance: .; j_gene: TRBJ1-2; d_gene: .; CDR3aa: CASPILLHRAPNYGYTF; CDR3nt: TGTGCCAGCCCGATTTTGCTGCACCGTGCTCCTAACTATGGCTACACCTTC
v_gene: TRBV28; abundance: once; j_gene: TRBJ1-6; d_gene: .; CDR3aa: CASRPQGTSPLHF; CDR3nt: TGTGCCAGCAGACCCCAGGGCACTTCACCCCTCCACTTT
v_gene: TRBV19; abundance: .; j_gene: TRBJ2-3; d_gene: TRBD2; CDR3aa: CASSNAGGTDTQYF; CDR3nt: TGTGCCAGTAGTAACGCGGGGGGGACAGATACGCAGTATTTT
v_gene: TRBV7-2; abundance: .; j_gene: TRBJ1-1; d_gene: .; CDR3aa: CASSWRGQRNTEAFF; CDR3nt: TGTGCCAGCAGCTGGAGAGGACAGAGGAACACTGAAGCTTTCTTT
v_gene: TRBV3-1/TRBV3-2; abundance: .; j_gene: TRBJ1-5; d_gene: .; CDR3aa: CASSQEVGGPQHF; CDR3nt: TGTGCCAGCAGCCAAGAAGTGGGGGGGCCCCAGCATTTT
v_gene: TRBV7-2; abundance: .; j_gene: TRBJ2-1; d_gene: TRBD2; CDR3aa: CASSLMRGGEQFF; CDR3nt: TGTGCCAGCAGCTTAATGCGGGGGGGTGAGCAGTTCTTC
v_gene: TRBV5-1; abundance: .; j_gene: TRBJ2-7; d_gene: TRBD1; CDR3aa: CASSLAQGLRYEQYF; CDR3nt: TGCGCCAGCAGCTTGGCACAGGGGTTACGCTACGAGCAGTACTTC
v_gene: TRBV9; abundance: .; j_gene: TRBJ1-2; d_gene: .; CDR3aa: CASSVVNRAGYTF; CDR3nt: TGTGCCAGCAGCGTAGTGAACAGAGCCGGCTACACCTTC
v_gene: TRBV2; abundance: few; j_gene: TRBJ1-2; d_gene: TRBD1; CDR3aa: CASTGPGTGISFYGYTF; CDR3nt: TGTGCCAGCACCGGTCCCGGGACAGGGATTTCTTTCTATGGCTACACCTTC
v_gene: TRBV28; abundance: once; j_gene: TRBJ2-3; d_gene: .; CDR3aa: CASSPPFRAGATDTQYF; CDR3nt: TGTGCCAGCAGTCCGCCCTTTCGGGCGGGGGCCACAGATACGCAGTATTTT
v_gene: TRBV10-3; abundance: .; j_gene: TRBJ1-1; d_gene: TRBD1; CDR3aa: CAISEFGDRNTEAFF; CDR3nt: TGTGCCATCAGTGAGTTTGGGGACAGGAACACTGAAGCTTTCTTT
v_gene: TRBV7-7; abundance: .; j_gene: TRBJ2-2; d_gene: .; CDR3aa: CASSLSSVTGELFF; CDR3nt: TGTGCTAGCAGCTTATCAAGCGTTACCGGGGAGCTGTTTTTT
v_gene: TRBV11-2; abundance: .; j_gene: TRBJ2-7; d_gene: TRBD1; CDR3aa: CASSLEKGTVRSYEQYF; CDR3nt: TGTGCCAGCAGCTTAGAGAAGGGGACAGTTCGGTCCTACGAGCAGTACTTC
v_gene: TRBV9; abundance: .; j_gene: TRBJ2-1; d_gene: TRBD2; CDR3aa: CASSPPGLAGGGEQFF; CDR3nt: TGTGCCAGCAGCCCCCCTGGACTAGCGGGGGGTGGTGAGCAGTTCTTC
v_gene: TRBV10-1; abundance: .; j_gene: TRBJ2-2; d_gene: .; CDR3aa: CASSEIRAGELFF; CDR3nt: TGCGCCAGCAGTGAGATAAGGGCCGGGGAGCTGTTTTTT
v_gene: TRBV28; abundance: few; j_gene: TRBJ2-2; d_gene: TRBD2; CDR3aa: CASSPETSLNTGELFF; CDR3nt: TGTGCCAGCAGCCCCGAGACTAGCTTGAACACCGGGGAGCTGTTTTTT
v_gene: TRBV28; abundance: .; j_gene: TRBJ1-6; d_gene: .; CDR3aa: CASRSQRPPLHF; CDR3nt: TGTGCCAGCAGGTCACAACGGCCACCCCTCCACTTT
v_gene: TRBV28; abundance: .; j_gene: TRBJ1-1; d_gene: .; CDR3aa: CASSLLGGTEAFF; CDR3nt: TGTGCCAGCAGTTTATTAGGGGGCACTGAAGCTTTCTTT
v_gene: TRBV19; abundance: .; j_gene: TRBJ1-6; d_gene: TRBD1; CDR3aa: CASKQGVLHNSPLHF; CDR3nt: TGTGCCAGTAAACAGGGGGTGCTTCATAATTCACCCCTCCACTTT
v_gene: TRBV9; abundance: .; j_gene: TRBJ1-6; d_gene: .; CDR3aa: CASSVFVQGSYNSPLHF; CDR3nt: TGTGCCAGCAGCGTATTTGTACAGGGCTCCTATAATTCACCCCTCCACTTT
v_gene: TRBV9; abundance: .; j_gene: TRBJ2-2; d_gene: .; CDR3aa: CASSVNLQRWTGELFF; CDR3nt: TGTGCCAGCAGCGTAAACCTTCAGCGGTGGACCGGGGAGCTGTTTTTT
v_gene: TRBV10-3; abundance: .; j_gene: TRBJ2-7; d_gene: .; CDR3aa: CAITAGPLGDYEQYF; CDR3nt: TGTGCCATCACCGCTGGACCTCTCGGGGACTACGAGCAGTACTTC
v_gene: TRBV28; abundance: .; j_gene: TRBJ2-5; d_gene: TRBD1; CDR3aa: CASQTLRGRETQYF; CDR3nt: TGTGCCAGCCAAACCCTCAGGGGGCGGGAGACCCAGTACTTC
v_gene: TRBV24-1; abundance: .; j_gene: TRBJ1-2; d_gene: .; CDR3aa: CATSSLDYGYTF; CDR3nt: TGTGCCACCAGTTCGCTGGACTATGGCTACACCTTC
v_gene: TRBV7-2; abundance: .; j_gene: TRBJ1-4; d_gene: .; CDR3aa: CASSLAPGERAEKLFF; CDR3nt: TGTGCCAGCAGCTTAGCCCCAGGGGAGCGGGCTGAAAAACTGTTTTTT
v_gene: TRBV7-3; abundance: .; j_gene: TRBJ1-3; d_gene: .; CDR3aa: CASSLGVAGNTIYF; CDR3nt: TGTGCCAGCAGCTTAGGGGTAGCTGGAAACACCATATATTTT
v_gene: TRBV10-1; abundance: .; j_gene: TRBJ2-3; d_gene: TRBD1; CDR3aa: CASSGGQGRTDTQYF; CDR3nt: TGCGCCAGCAGTGGGGGACAGGGACGCACAGATACGCAGTATTTT
v_gene: TRBV5-1; abundance: .; j_gene: TRBJ1-2; d_gene: .; CDR3aa: CASSWRTEYGYTF; CDR3nt: TGCGCCAGCAGCTGGCGGACAGAATATGGCTACACCTTC
v_gene: TRBV2; abundance: once; j_gene: TRBJ2-3; d_gene: .; CDR3aa: CASSANYGEPSTDTQYF; CDR3nt: TGTGCCAGCAGTGCCAACTATGGCGAGCCTAGCACAGATACGCAGTATTTT
v_gene: TRBV6-5; abundance: .; j_gene: TRBJ1-3; d_gene: .; CDR3aa: CASSYGWGPGNTIYF; CDR3nt: TGTGCCAGCAGTTACGGTTGGGGGCCGGGAAACACCATATATTTT
v_gene: TRBV19; abundance: .; j_gene: TRBJ1-6; d_gene: .; CDR3aa: CASSIIDRIYSPLHF; CDR3nt: TGTGCCAGTAGTATTATCGACAGGATCTATTCACCCCTCCACTTT
v_gene: TRBV18; abundance: .; j_gene: TRBJ1-1; d_gene: .; CDR3aa: CASSKIDTEAFF; CDR3nt: TGTGCCAGCTCAAAGATAGACACTGAAGCTTTCTTT
v_gene: TRBV19; abundance: .; j_gene: TRBJ1-3; d_gene: .; CDR3aa: CASSIGGSSGNTIYF; CDR3nt: TGTGCCAGTAGTATCGGAGGGAGCTCTGGAAACACCATATATTTT
v_gene: TRBV10-2; abundance: .; j_gene: TRBJ1-2; d_gene: .; CDR3aa: CASSDTGRGYTF; CDR3nt: TGCGCCAGCAGTGACACTGGGCGAGGCTACACCTTC
v_gene: TRBV4-3; abundance: once; j_gene: TRBJ2-1; d_gene: TRBD1; CDR3aa: CASSQVDRGSNEQFF; CDR3nt: TGCGCCAGCAGCCAAGTCGACAGGGGTTCCAATGAGCAGTTCTTC
v_gene: TRBV19; abundance: .; j_gene: TRBJ1-1; d_gene: .; CDR3aa: CASTVRPENTEAFF; CDR3nt: TGTGCCAGTACGGTCCGTCCGGAAAACACTGAAGCTTTCTTT
v_gene: TRBV6-5; abundance: once; j_gene: TRBJ1-2; d_gene: TRBD1; CDR3aa: CASSTGQVYGYTF; CDR3nt: TGTGCCAGCAGTACCGGACAGGTCTATGGCTACACCTTC
v_gene: TRBV15; abundance: .; j_gene: TRBJ2-1; d_gene: TRBD2; CDR3aa: CATAETSTRYNEQFF; CDR3nt: TGTGCCACCGCAGAGACTAGCACGCGCTACAATGAGCAGTTCTTC
v_gene: TRBV28; abundance: .; j_gene: TRBJ1-2; d_gene: .; CDR3aa: CASRSTVNYGYTF; CDR3nt: TGTGCCAGCAGGTCGACAGTGAACTATGGCTACACCTTC
v_gene: TRBV7-3; abundance: .; j_gene: TRBJ1-6; d_gene: TRBD1; CDR3aa: CASSPGGKSPLHF; CDR3nt: TGTGCCAGCAGCCCAGGGGGTAAATCACCCCTCCACTTT
v_gene: TRBV7-3; abundance: .; j_gene: TRBJ2-7; d_gene: .; CDR3aa: CASSPMVSSSDEQYF; CDR3nt: TGTGCCAGCAGCCCCATGGTCTCTTCATCAGACGAGCAGTACTTC
v_gene: TRBV30; abundance: .; j_gene: TRBJ1-4; d_gene: .; CDR3aa: CAWSYNEKLFF; CDR3nt: TGTGCCTGGAGTTATAATGAAAAACTGTTTTTT
v_gene: TRBV19; abundance: .; j_gene: TRBJ1-1; d_gene: TRBD1; CDR3aa: CASSILRGHHNTEAFF; CDR3nt: TGTGCCAGTAGTATATTAAGGGGGCACCACAACACTGAAGCTTTCTTT